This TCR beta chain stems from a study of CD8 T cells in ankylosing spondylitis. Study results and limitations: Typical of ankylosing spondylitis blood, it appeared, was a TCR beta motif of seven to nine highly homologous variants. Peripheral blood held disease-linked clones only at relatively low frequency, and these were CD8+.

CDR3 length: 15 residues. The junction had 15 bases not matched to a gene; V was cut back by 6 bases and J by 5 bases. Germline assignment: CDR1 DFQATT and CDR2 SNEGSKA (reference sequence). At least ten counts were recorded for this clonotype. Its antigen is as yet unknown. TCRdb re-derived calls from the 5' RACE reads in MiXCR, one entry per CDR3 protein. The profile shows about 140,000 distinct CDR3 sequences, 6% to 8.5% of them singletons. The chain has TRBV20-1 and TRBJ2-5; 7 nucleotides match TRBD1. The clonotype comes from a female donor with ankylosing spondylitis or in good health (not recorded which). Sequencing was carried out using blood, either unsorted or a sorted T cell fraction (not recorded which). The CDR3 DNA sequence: TGCAGTGCCAGACCCCACAGGGGAATGGTGGAGACCCAGTACTTC. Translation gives CSARPHRGMVETQYF.